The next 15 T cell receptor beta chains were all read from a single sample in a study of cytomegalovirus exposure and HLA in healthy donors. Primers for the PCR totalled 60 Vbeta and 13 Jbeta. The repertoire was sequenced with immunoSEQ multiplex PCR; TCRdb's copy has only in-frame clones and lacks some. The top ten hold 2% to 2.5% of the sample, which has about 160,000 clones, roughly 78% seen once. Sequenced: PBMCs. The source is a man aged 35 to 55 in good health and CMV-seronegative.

Written as DNA, the CDR3 is TGTGCCAGCAGGCCGCGGACTAGCGGAAGCACAGATACGCAGTATTTT. Its protein is CASRPRTSGSTDTQYF. V is TRBV11-2 and J is TRBJ2-3; 10 nucleotides line up with TRBD2. The germline CDR1 and CDR2 sequences are SGHAT and FQNNGV. The CDR3 extends over 16 amino acids. Trimming cost V 6 bases and J 0 bases; bases outside gene matches: 6.

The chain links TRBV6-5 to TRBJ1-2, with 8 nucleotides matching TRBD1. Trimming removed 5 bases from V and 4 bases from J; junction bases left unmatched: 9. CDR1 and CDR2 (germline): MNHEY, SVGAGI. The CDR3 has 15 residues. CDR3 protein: CASSTDRGRGYGYTF. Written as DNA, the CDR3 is TGTGCCAGCAGTACCGACAGGGGTAGGGGCTATGGCTACACCTTC.

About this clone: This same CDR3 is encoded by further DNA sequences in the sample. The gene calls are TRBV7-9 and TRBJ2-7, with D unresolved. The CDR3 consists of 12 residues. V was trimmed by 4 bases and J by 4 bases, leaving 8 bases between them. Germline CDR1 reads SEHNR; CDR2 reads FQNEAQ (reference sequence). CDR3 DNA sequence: TGTGCCAGCAGCTCAACCGGGTACGAGCAGTACTTC. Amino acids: CASSSTGYEQYF.

The CDR3 sequence: CASSFAGQGWNYGYTF. In DNA form, the CDR3 reads TGTGCCAGCAGTTTTGCGGGACAGGGTTGGAACTATGGCTACACCTTC. The V call is TRBV28, the J call TRBJ1-2, with TRBD1 matching over 9 bases. This CDR3 contains 16 residues. Germline V lookup: CDR1 MDHEN, CDR2 SYDVKM. The V and J ends lost 3 bases and 2 bases, in that order; junction bases with no gene match: 7.

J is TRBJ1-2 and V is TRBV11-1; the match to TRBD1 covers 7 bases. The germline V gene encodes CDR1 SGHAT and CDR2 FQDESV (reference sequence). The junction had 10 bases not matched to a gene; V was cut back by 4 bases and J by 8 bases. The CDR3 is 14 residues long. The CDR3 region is CASSSRQGIGGYTF. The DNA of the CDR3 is TGTGCCAGCAGCTCACGACAGGGAATTGGCGGCTACACCTTC.

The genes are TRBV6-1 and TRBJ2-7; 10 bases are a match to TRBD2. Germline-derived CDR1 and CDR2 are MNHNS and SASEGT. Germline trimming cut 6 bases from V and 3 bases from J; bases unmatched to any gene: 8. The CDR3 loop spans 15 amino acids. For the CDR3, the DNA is TGTGCCAGCAGGGAGGCTAGCGGGAGAATCTACGAGCAGTACTTC. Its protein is CASREASGRIYEQYF.

The CDR3 loop is CASSDPGRGSYEQYF. CDR3 coding DNA: TGTGCCAGCAGTGACCCAGGGAGGGGGTCCTACGAGCAGTACTTC. The rearrangement links TRBV2 to TRBJ2-7, with D possibly TRBD2 on 7 matching bases. Trimming took 3 bases from V and 1 from J, leaving 13 bases between them. Germline CDR1 reads SNHLY; CDR2 reads FYNNEI. The CDR3 covers 15 residues.

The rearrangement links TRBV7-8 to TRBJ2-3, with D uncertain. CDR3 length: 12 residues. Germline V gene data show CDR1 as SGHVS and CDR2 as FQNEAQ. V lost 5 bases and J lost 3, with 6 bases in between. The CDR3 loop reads CASSSLTDTQYF. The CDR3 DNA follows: TGTGCCAGCAGCAGCCTGACAGATACGCAGTATTTT.

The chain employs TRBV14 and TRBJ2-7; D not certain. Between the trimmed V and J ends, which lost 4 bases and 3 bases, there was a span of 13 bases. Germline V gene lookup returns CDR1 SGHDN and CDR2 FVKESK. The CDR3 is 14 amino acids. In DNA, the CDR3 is TGTGCCAGCAGCCCCTCCCTTTTGAGCTACGAGCAGTACTTC. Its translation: CASSPSLLSYEQYF. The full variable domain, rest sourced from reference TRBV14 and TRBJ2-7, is EAGVTQFPSHSVIEKGQTVTLRCDPISGHDNLYWYRRVMGKEIKFLLHFVKESKQDESGMPNNRFLAERTGGTYSTLKVQPAELEDSGVYFCASSPSLLSYEQYFGPGTRLTVT.

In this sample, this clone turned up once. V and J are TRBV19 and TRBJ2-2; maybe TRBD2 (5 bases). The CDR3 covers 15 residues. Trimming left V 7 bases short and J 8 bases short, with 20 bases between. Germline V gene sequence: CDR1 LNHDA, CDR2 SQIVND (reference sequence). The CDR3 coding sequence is TGTGCCAGTACCCCCAACCCAGTAACGGGAGGGGAGCTGTTTTTT. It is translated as CASTPNPVTGGELFF.

Written as DNA, the CDR3 is TGTGCCACCAGCAGAGACAGCGAGTACTTC. This codes for CATSRDSEYF. The rearrangement links TRBV15 to TRBJ2-7; the D is unclear. V was cut by 0 bases and J by 11 bases, with 5 bases left in between. The germline gives CDR1 LNHNV, CDR2 YYDKDF (reference sequence). This CDR3 has 10 amino acids.

CDR3 nucleotides: TGTGCCAGCAGCCACAACCTTCAGGGGGGCGAGCAGTACTTC. Amino acid sequence: CASSHNLQGGEQYF. The chain carries TRBV5-5 and TRBJ2-7; a weak D match, TRBD1 (7 bases). This CDR3 has 14 amino acids. V was clipped by 4 bases and J by 6 bases, with 17 bases between them. Germline lookup yields CDR1 SGHKS and CDR2 YYEKEE (reference sequence).

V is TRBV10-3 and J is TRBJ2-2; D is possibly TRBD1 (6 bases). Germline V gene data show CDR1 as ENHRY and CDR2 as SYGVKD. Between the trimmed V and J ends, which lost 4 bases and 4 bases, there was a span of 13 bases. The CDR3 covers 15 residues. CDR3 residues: CAISGVQGSTGELFF. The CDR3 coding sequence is TGTGCCATCAGTGGGGTTCAGGGGAGCACCGGGGAGCTGTTTTTT.

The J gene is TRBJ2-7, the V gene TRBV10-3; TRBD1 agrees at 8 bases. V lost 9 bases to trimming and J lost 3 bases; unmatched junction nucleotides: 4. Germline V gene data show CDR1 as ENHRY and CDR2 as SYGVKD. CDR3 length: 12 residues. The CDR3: CAIGQGNYEQYF. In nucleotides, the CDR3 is TGTGCCATAGGACAGGGTAACTACGAGCAGTACTTC.

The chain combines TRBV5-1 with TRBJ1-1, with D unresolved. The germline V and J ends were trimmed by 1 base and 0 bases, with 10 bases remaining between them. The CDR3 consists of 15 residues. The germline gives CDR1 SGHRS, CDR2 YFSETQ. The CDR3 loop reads CASSLTESMNTEAFF. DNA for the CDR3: TGCGCCAGCAGCTTGACTGAAAGCATGAACACTGAAGCTTTCTTT.